This passage covers 20 T cell receptor beta chains from one sample sequenced in a study of identical twins. TCRdb used MiXCR to reprocess the 5' RACE reads, holding one entry per CDR3 protein. In the table there are a few hundred thousand distinct CDR3 sequences, just under 10% of which are singletons. The same data also went into a second study, on yellow fever vaccine responses in identical twins.

The sequencing input was PBMCs. These receptors came from a woman aged 18-35 years in good health.

This clonotype has at least ten counts. V and J are TRBV28 and TRBJ2-1; 7 positions agree with TRBD1. Trimming removed 7 bases from V and 6 bases from J; junction bases left unmatched: 9. Germline assignment: CDR1 MDHEN and CDR2 SYDVKM. The CDR3 totals 14 residues. This CDR3 is CASTVGTAFNEQFF. The CDR3 nucleotides are TGTGCCAGCACCGTAGGGACAGCTTTCAATGAGCAGTTCTTC.

This clonotype was picked up a small number of times. The J gene is TRBJ1-1, the V gene TRBV7-9; D is ambiguous. V lost 2 bases to trimming and J lost 4 bases, with 17 bases between them. CDR1 is SEHNR and CDR2 is FQNEAQ in the germline V gene (reference sequence). CDR3 length: 16 amino acids. The CDR3 spells CASSLWTGRAGTEAFF. The CDR3 DNA is TGTGCCAGCAGCTTATGGACGGGGAGGGCTGGCACTGAAGCTTTCTTT.

The CDR3 DNA is TGTGCCAGCAGTGCCGGCAGGCTCAGAGATTACGAGCAGTACTTC. Protein sequence: CASSAGRLRDYEQYF. The V and J genes are TRBV12-3 or TRBV12-4 and TRBJ2-7; D gene unclear. This CDR3 contains 15 residues. With 5 bases removed from V and 4 bases from J, the gap between germline ends came to 18 bases.

The V and J genes are TRBV10-3 and TRBJ2-1, with 9 positions matching TRBD2. Per the germline V gene, CDR1 is ENHRY and CDR2 is SYGVKD. The CDR3 is 15 amino acids. Losses at the gene ends were 2 bases for V and 6 bases for J; bases not matched to a gene: 5. Here the CDR3 DNA reads TGTGCCATCAGTGAGATAAGCGGGGGGTTCAATGAGCAGTTCTTC. It translates to CAISEISGGFNEQFF.

This clonotype has a handful of counts. Written as DNA, the CDR3 is TGTGCCAGCAGTTTAATCGGGAACGATGAGCAGTTCTTC. It translates to CASSLIGNDEQFF. The rearrangement links TRBV12-3 or TRBV12-4 to TRBJ2-1; D may be TRBD2 (5 bases). V shed 2 bases and J shed 8 bases, with 10 bases lying between them. The CDR3 has 13 residues.

This clonotype has a handful of counts. This sequence joins TRBV7-2 and TRBJ2-5; D possibly corresponds to TRBD2 (5 bases). Trimming removed 11 bases at V and 5 bases at J, with 15 bases between. Germline V gene sequence: CDR1 SGHTA, CDR2 FQGNSA. CDR3 length equals 12 residues. The CDR3 DNA sequence: TGTGCCGCCGGGGATCGTCGCGAGACCCAGTACTTC. This gives the protein CAAGDRRETQYF.

This clonotype appeared a few times. J is TRBJ1-6 and V is TRBV4-3, with a tentative D call TRBD1 (6 bases). Germline V gives CDR1 LGHNA, CDR2 YSLEER. This CDR3 comprises 19 residues. The germline V and J ends were trimmed by 1 base and 7 bases, with 23 bases remaining between them. The CDR3 bases are TGCGCCAGCAGCCAAGGTGCGACGAATGCGAGGGGGGCGAATTCACCCCTCCACTTT. It codes for CASSQGATNARGANSPLHF.

In its sample, this clonotype was seen many times. The chain has TRBV11-2 and TRBJ2-7, with D perhaps TRBD1 or TRBD2 (5 bases each). V was shortened by 2 bases and J by 3 bases, with 23 bases between the two germline ends. The CDR3 has 18 amino acids. The germline gives CDR1 SGHAT, CDR2 FQNNGV. The CDR3 loop reads CASSLWDRGREGSYEQYF. The CDR3 DNA sequence: TGTGCCAGCAGCTTATGGGACCGAGGCAGGGAAGGAAGCTACGAGCAGTACTTC. The full variable domain, with the rest looked up from reference TRBV11-2 and TRBJ2-7, is EAGVAQSPRYKIIEKRQSVAFWCNPISGHATLYWYQQILGQGPKLLIQFQNNGVVDDSQLPKDRFSAERLKGVDSTLKIQPAKLEDSAVYLCASSLWDRGREGSYEQYFGPGTRLTVT.

The J gene is TRBJ2-7, the V gene TRBV2, with TRBD1 as a possible D gene (6 bases). The CDR3 runs to 12 residues. V lost 6 bases and J 4 bases, leaving 10 bases between the germline ends. Per germline, CDR1 SNHLY and CDR2 FYNNEI. CDR3: CASRGQLYEQYF. CDR3 in DNA: TGTGCCAGCAGAGGACAGTTATACGAGCAGTACTTC.

This clonotype was counted ten times or more. The chain has TRBV12-3 or TRBV12-4 and TRBJ2-1; D possibly corresponds to TRBD2 (5 bases). The CDR3 sequence is 14 residues long. V dropped 8 bases and J dropped 0 bases, with 11 bases sitting between them. The CDR3 here is CASLGGSSYNEQFF. CDR3 in DNA: TGTGCCAGCCTCGGAGGAAGCTCCTACAATGAGCAGTTCTTC.

The chain has TRBV7-8 and TRBJ2-1, with D unresolved. Germline V lookup: CDR1 SGHVS, CDR2 FQNEAQ. V lost 0 bases, J lost 1 base, and 16 bases lay in between. The CDR3 has 18 residues. DNA for the CDR3: TGTGCCAGCAGCTTAGCGCCCCTCGAGAAAATTTCCTACAATGAGCAGTTCTTC. Its protein is CASSLAPLEKISYNEQFF.

The genes are TRBV5-1 and TRBJ2-1; D is undetermined. The CDR3 is made up of 14 amino acids. V was trimmed by 7 bases and J by 8 bases, leaving 19 bases between them. The germline CDR1 and CDR2 sequences are SGHRS and YFSETQ. The CDR3: CASRHPRLWDEQFF. For the CDR3, the DNA is TGCGCCAGCCGCCACCCTAGATTGTGGGATGAGCAGTTCTTC.

This clonotype was detected only a few times. This rearrangement joins TRBV3-1 to TRBJ2-7; TRBD1 agrees at 9 bases. Germline CDR1 and CDR2: LGHDT and YNNKEL (reference sequence). The V segment lost 3 bases and the J segment 3 bases; nucleotides outside the gene matches: 3. CDR3 length equals 14 residues. The chain's CDR3 is CASSHGTGYYEQYF. The CDR3 nucleotides are TGTGCCAGCAGCCACGGGACAGGGTACTACGAGCAGTACTTC.

The rearrangement links TRBV14 to TRBJ2-2; 13 bases are a match to TRBD2. Germline V lookup: CDR1 SGHDN, CDR2 FVKESK. The V segment lost 1 base and the J segment 1 base; nucleotides outside the gene matches: 9. This CDR3 is 20 amino acids long. CDR3 protein: CASSQASWTSGGQNTGELFF. In DNA form, the CDR3 reads TGTGCCAGCAGCCAAGCTTCCTGGACTAGCGGGGGCCAGAACACCGGGGAGCTGTTTTTT. Full variable domain (missing parts from reference TRBV14 and TRBJ2-2): EAGVTQFPSHSVIEKGQTVTLRCDPISGHDNLYWYRRVMGKEIKFLLHFVKESKQDESGMPNNRFLAERTGGTYSTLKVQPAELEDSGVYFCASSQASWTSGGQNTGELFFGEGSRLTVL.

This clonotype has at least ten counts. The rearrangement links TRBV25-1 to TRBJ2-1, with a weak D call TRBD1 (7 bases). Trimming took off 3 bases at V and 7 bases at J, with 10 bases between the two ends. This CDR3 region has 13 residues. Germline CDR1 is MGHDK and CDR2 is SYGVNS. The CDR3 nucleotides are TGTGCCAGCAGTGACAGGGGGAGGAATGAGCAGTTCTTC. Its protein product is CASSDRGRNEQFF.

This clonotype has a count of ten or more. This rearrangement joins TRBV7-9 to TRBJ1-1; the D gene is possibly TRBD1 (6 bases). Germline-derived CDR1 and CDR2 are SEHNR and FQNEAQ (reference sequence). CDR3 size: 13 residues. V lost 6 bases to trimming and J lost 4 bases, with 12 bases between them. CDR3 sequence: CASSLGGGTEAFF. DNA of the CDR3: TGTGCCAGCAGTTTGGGAGGGGGCACTGAAGCTTTCTTT.

This clonotype was seen a few times. This CDR3 is CASSAREKDIQYF. CDR3 nucleotide sequence: TGTGCCAGCTCTGCTAGGGAGAAAGACATTCAGTACTTC. V and J are TRBV18 and TRBJ2-4; TRBD2 is a possible D gene (5 bases). This CDR3 region has 13 residues. CDR1 and CDR2 (germline): KGHSH, LQKENI. V lost 6 bases and J lost 8, with 14 bases in between. The variable domain in full, completed from reference TRBV18 and TRBJ2-4, reads NAGVMQNPRHLVRRRGQEARLRCSPMKGHSHVYWYRQLPEEGLKFMVYLQKENIIDESGMPKERFSAEFPKEGPSILRIQQVVRGDSAAYFCASSAREKDIQYFGAGTRLSVL.

This clonotype occurred a few times. This chain uses TRBV9 with TRBJ2-2; perhaps TRBD2 as D (7 bases). The germline gives CDR1 SGDLS, CDR2 YYNGEE. The CDR3 runs 16 residues. Trimming removed 0 bases from V and 4 bases from J, with 13 bases in between. The CDR3 reads CASSVDPGGVTGELFF. The CDR3 region has the DNA TGTGCCAGCAGCGTAGACCCGGGGGGCGTCACCGGGGAGCTGTTTTTT.

This clonotype occurred many times. The chain is built from TRBV5-6 and TRBJ2-7, with D tentatively TRBD1 or TRBD2 (6 bases each). Germline CDR1 SGHDT, CDR2 YYEEEE. CDR3 length: 16 amino acids. V was cut by 3 bases and J by 3 bases, with 19 bases left in between. The CDR3 DNA follows: TGTGCCAGCAGCTCCCCCCGCAGGGGAGGAAGCTACGAGCAGTACTTC. It encodes CASSSPRRGGSYEQYF.

The J gene is TRBJ2-2, the V gene TRBV24-1, with 9 nucleotides matching TRBD1. Looked up from germline, CDR1 is KGHDR and CDR2 is SFDVKD. Trimming cost V 1 base and J 5 bases; bases outside gene matches: 7. This CDR3 has 17 amino acids. The CDR3 sequence is CATSDLRPGQGTGELFF. The CDR3, as DNA: TGTGCCACCAGTGATTTACGTCCGGGACAGGGTACCGGGGAGCTGTTTTTT.